This T cell receptor (beta chain) is from a study of blood T cell repertoires in COVID-19. The overall study: PBMCs, B-cell-depleted T cells, or T cells provided the cDNA or gDNA that made up the material.

The method was immunoSEQ multiplex PCR; TCRdb's version includes in-frame clones alone and lacks a portion of them. The sample lists 300,000 or so clones, approximately 87% occurring once. CDR1 is SGHRS, CDR2 YFSETQ, per germline. This CDR3 has 13 residues. The V and J ends lost 1 base and 2 bases respectively, with 7 bases between them. This clone was detected only once. This sequence was found in a woman aged 40-49 years who had recovered from COVID-19. The sequenced sample was peripheral blood. The chain employs TRBV5-1 and TRBJ2-7; D call uncertain. CDR3 coding DNA: TGCGCCAGCAGCTTGTCACAGACCTACGAGCAGTACTTC. This encodes CASSLSQTYEQYF.